This TCR beta chain was identified during a study of human T cells and chemical hapten exposure. Points from the study as a whole: Among expanded TCRs, significantly more large CDR3 similarity clusters formed than among controls.

This clonotype was detected ten times or more. Its antigen is not known. Noted time point: patch test 2, 6 weeks after DPC sensitization. Indicated treatment: therapeutic diphenylcyclopropenone sensitization with weekly scalp DPC. Blood draws preceded each patch test application. V lost 3 bases to trimming and J lost 3 bases, with 6 bases between them. The CDR3 totals 12 residues. The germline V gene has CDR1 SEHNR and CDR2 FQNEAQ (reference sequence). TCRdb reanalysed the RACE reads using MiXCR and keeps one entry per CDR3 protein. The table shows about 40,000 distinct CDR3 sequences, with approximately 3.3% occurring only once.

The receptor's source is a man aged 40-49 years with alopecia areata. Some clones in this sample may be carry-over from other donors' samples. The rearrangement joins TRBV7-9 to TRBJ2-7, with D unresolved. The source material was whole blood, sampled in connection with sensitization to the hapten diphenylcyclopropenone (DPC). The CDR3 coding sequence is TGTGCCAGCAGCTTTAACAGCTACGAGCAGTACTTC. It yields the protein CASSFNSYEQYF.